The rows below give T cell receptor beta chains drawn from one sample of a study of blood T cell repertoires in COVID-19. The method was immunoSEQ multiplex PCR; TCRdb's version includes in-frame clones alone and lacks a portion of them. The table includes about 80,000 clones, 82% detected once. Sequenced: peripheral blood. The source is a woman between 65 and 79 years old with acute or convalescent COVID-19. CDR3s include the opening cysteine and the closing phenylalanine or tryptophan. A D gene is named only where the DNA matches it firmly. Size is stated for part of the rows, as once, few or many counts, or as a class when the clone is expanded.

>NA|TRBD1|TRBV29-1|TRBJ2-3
CSVRTGGADTQYF
TGCAGCGTTAGGACAGGGGGTGCAGATACGCAGTATTTT
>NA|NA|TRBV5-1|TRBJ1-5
CASSLDGTHSNQPQHF
TGCGCCAGCAGCTTGGATGGGACACATAGCAATCAGCCCCAGCATTTT
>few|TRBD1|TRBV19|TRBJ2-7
CASSKTLGQGFHEQYF
TGTGCCAGTAGTAAAACCCTCGGACAGGGGTTCCACGAGCAGTACTTC
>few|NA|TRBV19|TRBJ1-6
CASSVVPGYNSPLHF
TGTGCCAGTAGTGTCGTGCCAGGATATAATTCACCCCTCCACTTT
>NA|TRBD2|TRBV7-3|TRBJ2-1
CASSLDGRAEQFF
TGTGCCAGCAGCTTAGACGGGAGGGCTGAGCAGTTCTTC
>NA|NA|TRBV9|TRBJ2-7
CASSPQPRGAYEQYF
TGTGCCAGCAGCCCGCAGCCCCGTGGGGCGTACGAGCAGTACTTC
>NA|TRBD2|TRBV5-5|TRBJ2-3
CASSPDRLAGAADTQYF
TGTGCCAGCAGCCCAGACCGACTAGCGGGAGCGGCAGATACGCAGTATTTT
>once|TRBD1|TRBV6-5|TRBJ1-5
CASSKNRGDQPQHF
TGTGCCAGCAGCAAGAACAGGGGTGATCAGCCCCAGCATTTT
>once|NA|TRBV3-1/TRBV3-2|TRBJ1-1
CASSQGQANTEAFF
TGTGCCAGCAGCCAAGGACAGGCAAACACTGAAGCTTTCTTT
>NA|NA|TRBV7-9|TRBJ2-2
CASRYGTGELFF
TGTGCCAGCCGATACGGCACCGGGGAGCTGTTTTTT
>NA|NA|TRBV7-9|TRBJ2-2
CASSLASSTGELFF
TGTGCCAGCAGCTTAGCATCCAGTACCGGGGAGCTGTTTTTT
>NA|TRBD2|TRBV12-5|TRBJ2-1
CASVKDSGRYNEQFF
TGTGCTAGTGTTAAGGATAGCGGGAGATACAATGAGCAGTTCTTC
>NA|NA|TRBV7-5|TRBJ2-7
CARRPGLNYEQYF
TGTGCCAGAAGGCCGGGACTGAACTACGAGCAGTACTTC
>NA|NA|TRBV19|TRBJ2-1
CASSSREFVYNEQFF
TGTGCCAGTTCCAGTCGGGAGTTCGTTTACAATGAGCAGTTCTTC
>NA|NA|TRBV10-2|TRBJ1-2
CASSESSQPNYGYTF
TGCGCCAGCAGTGAGTCTTCACAGCCTAACTATGGCTACACCTTC
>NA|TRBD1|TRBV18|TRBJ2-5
CASSHTGGSRIETQYF
TGTGCCAGCTCACATACAGGGGGCAGCAGGATCGAGACCCAGTACTTC
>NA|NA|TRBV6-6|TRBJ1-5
CASSSQDYQPQHF
TGTGCCAGCAGTAGCCAAGACTATCAGCCCCAGCATTTT
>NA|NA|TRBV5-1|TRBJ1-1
CASSIWGDTEAFF
TGCGCCAGCAGCATTTGGGGGGACACTGAAGCTTTCTTT
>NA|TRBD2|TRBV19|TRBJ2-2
CASSILAGVGTGELFF
TGTGCCAGTAGTATCCTAGCGGGAGTTGGCACCGGGGAGCTGTTTTTT
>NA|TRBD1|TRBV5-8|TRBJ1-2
CASSGDRRYYGYTF
TGTGCCAGCAGCGGGGACAGGAGATACTATGGCTACACCTTC
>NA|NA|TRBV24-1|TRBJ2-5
CATSDSLTLYQETQYF
TGTGCCACCAGTGATAGCTTGACACTTTACCAAGAGACCCAGTACTTC
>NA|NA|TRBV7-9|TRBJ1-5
CASSLGLGRQPQHF
TGTGCCAGCAGCTTAGGACTCGGGAGACAGCCCCAGCATTTT